The 12 T cell receptor beta chains presented below share a single source sample, sequenced in a study of blood T cell repertoires in COVID-19. Sequenced by immunoSEQ multiplex PCR; TCRdb stores in-frame clones only, minus some. In the table there are around 170,000 clones, 75% to 80% of which are singletons. The sample was peripheral blood. The source of these receptors is a woman of 80 years or more with acute or convalescent COVID-19.

The genes are TRBV19 and TRBJ1-1, with 10 bases that match TRBD1. Germline CDR1 is LNHDA and CDR2 is SQIVND (reference sequence). V lost 2 bases to trimming and J lost 4 bases; unmatched junction nucleotides: 7. The length of the CDR3 is 16 residues. The DNA for the CDR3 is TGTGCCAGTAGTATAATATCTCGGACAGGGGGCACTGAAGCTTTCTTT. Translating it yields CASSIISRTGGTEAFF. Full variable domain (outside the CDR3, taken from reference TRBV19 and TRBJ1-1): DGGITQSPKYLFRKEGQNVTLSCEQNLNHDAMYWYRQDPGQGLRLIYYSQIVNDFQKGDIAEGYSVSREKKESFPLTVTSAQKNPTAFYLCASSIISRTGGTEAFFGQGTRLTVV.

This chain uses TRBV2 with TRBJ2-7; no definite D call. CDR1 is SNHLY, CDR2 FYNNEI, per germline. V lost 4 bases to trimming and J lost 2 bases, with 6 bases between them. This CDR3 has 12 residues. CDR3 coding DNA: TGTGCCAGCAGTGCTGAGCCCTACGAGCAGTACTTC. Translation gives CASSAEPYEQYF.

The chain links TRBV5-6 to TRBJ2-3; D possibly corresponds to TRBD1 (6 bases). Trimming cost V 2 bases and J 2 bases, with 15 bases left between them. The CDR3 length is 16 residues. CDR1 is SGHDT and CDR2 is YYEEEE in the germline V gene. The CDR3 nucleotides read TGTGCCAGCAGCTTTAAGACAGGTGCTCTCACAGATACGCAGTATTTT. It yields the protein CASSFKTGALTDTQYF.

In its sample, this clone was seen once. This chain joins TRBV12-3 or TRBV12-4 and TRBJ1-1, with D unclear. V lost 3 bases and J lost 6, with 8 bases in between. The CDR3 sequence is 12 residues long. The CDR3 here is CASSFWEAEAFF. The CDR3 nucleotides are TGTGCCAGCAGTTTTTGGGAGGCTGAAGCTTTCTTT.

DNA for the CDR3: TGTGCCTGGGTATGGACAGGGAAATATGGCTACACCTTC. Translating gives CAWVWTGKYGYTF. V gene TRBV30 combines with J gene TRBJ1-2; 8 bases are shared with TRBD1. Germline values: CDR1 GTSNPN, CDR2 SVGIG (reference sequence). The CDR3 spans 13 residues. Germline trimming cut 5 bases from V and 5 bases from J; bases unmatched to any gene: 7.

This clone has a single count. V usage is TRBV3-1 (or the pseudogene TRBV3-2) and J usage is TRBJ2-3; 8 positions agree with TRBD2. The trim removed 4 bases at V and 4 bases at J, leaving 7 bases unmatched. The germline V gene has CDR1 LGHDT and CDR2 YNNKEL (reference sequence). The CDR3 spans 15 residues. The CDR3 DNA sequence: TGTGCCAGCAGCCTAGGCGGGGGGTACCCAGATACGCAGTATTTT. Residues: CASSLGGGYPDTQYF.

The chain combines TRBV7-9 with TRBJ2-7; tentative D call: TRBD1 (5 bases). CDR3 length: 14 residues. The germline gives CDR1 SEHNR, CDR2 FQNEAQ (reference sequence). V was cut by 1 base and J by 6 bases, with 13 bases left in between. Written as DNA, the CDR3 is TGTGCCAGCAGCTTAGGGTGGGGCCGGGCCGAGCAGTACTTC. As protein: CASSLGWGRAEQYF.

This clone turned up a few times. The rearrangement joins TRBV3-1 (or the pseudogene TRBV3-2) to TRBJ1-2, with D possibly being TRBD1 (6 bases). The CDR3 covers 14 residues. V lost 2 bases and J 7 bases, leaving 14 bases between the germline ends. CDR1 is LGHDT and CDR2 is YNNKEL in the germline V gene (reference sequence). This CDR3 is CASSQRGGPAGYTF. The CDR3 coding sequence is TGTGCCAGCAGCCAAAGGGGGGGACCGGCTGGCTACACCTTC.

The V call is TRBV9, the J call TRBJ2-7; 7 nucleotides line up with TRBD2. Germline V gene sequence: CDR1 SGDLS, CDR2 YYNGEE. V shed 0 bases, J shed 3 bases, and the junction held 6 bases outside the gene matches. The length of the CDR3 is 15 residues. CDR3 in amino acids: CASSVDAGDGYEQYF. CDR3 bases: TGTGCCAGCAGCGTAGATGCGGGAGACGGCTACGAGCAGTACTTC. Combining the CDR3 with reference TRBV9 and TRBJ2-7 gives the whole variable domain DSGVTQTPKHLITATGQRVTLRCSPRSGDLSVYWYQQSLDQGLQFLIQYYNGEERAKGNILERFSAQQFPDLHSELNLSSLELGDSALYFCASSVDAGDGYEQYFGPGTRLTVT.

This clone was seen more than once but under ten times. The chain recombines TRBV23-1 with TRBJ1-4, with D perhaps matching TRBD1 (6 bases). TRBV23-1 is noted as an ORF with a role that remains uncertain. The CDR3 runs to 16 residues. The germline V and J ends were trimmed by 4 bases and 8 bases, with 20 bases remaining between them. The CDR3 region has the DNA TGCGCCAGCAGTCTACCCCTGACAGGTCTGGAGGAAAAACTGTTTTTT. This gives the protein CASSLPLTGLEEKLFF.

This chain joins TRBV5-1 and TRBJ2-5; 7 bases line up with TRBD2. The CDR3 is 16 amino acids. V lost 5 bases, J lost 2 bases, and 12 bases stayed unmatched. The germline CDR1 and CDR2 sequences are SGHRS and YFSETQ. The CDR3 sequence: CASSPGRGALQETQYF. The CDR3 bases are TGCGCCAGCAGTCCGGGGAGGGGTGCTCTTCAAGAGACCCAGTACTTC.

The chain is built from TRBV7-2 and TRBJ2-1, with 12 bases matching TRBD2. In germline, CDR1 is SGHTA, CDR2 FQGNSA. V was pared by 1 base and J by 7 bases, with 5 bases of the junction left unmatched. This CDR3 is built from 16 residues. The CDR3 loop is CASSLELAGGRNEQFF. The CDR3 DNA follows: TGTGCCAGCAGCTTAGAGCTAGCGGGGGGGCGGAATGAGCAGTTCTTC.